These T cell receptor beta chains were read from a single sample in a study of T cell responses to AZD1222 COVID-19 vaccine. Data came from immunoSEQ multiplex PCR; TCRdb stores just in-frame clones and leaves some out. Among over 120,000 clones listed, over 75% were seen once. This specimen consisted of peripheral blood, obtained 28 days after the second dose of the MenACWY control vaccine. The receptors were sampled from an adult who received the MenACWY meningococcal vaccine as a control. The conserved cysteine and the conserved F or W are not part of the CDR3 here. Size is stated for part of the rows, as once, few or many counts, or as a class when the clone is expanded.

>TRBJ1-4|TRBV5-4|-
ASSGGTGKGEKLF
>TRBJ2-7|TRBV24-1|-
ATSEGSNWY
>TRBJ2-7|TRBV6-5|-
ASSPGFGNEQY
>TRBJ1-2|TRBV7-9|-
ASSRSVHGYT
>TRBJ2-5|TRBV15|-
ATSWTSGTQY
>TRBJ2-7|TRBV6-5|-
ASSHRDSHEQY
>TRBJ1-5|TRBV2|-
ASRGTGDQPQH
>TRBJ2-2|TRBV13|-
ASSPGTSGEANTGELF
>TRBJ1-6|TRBV30|few
AWSAGTVVSPLH
>TRBJ1-1|TRBV5-1|-
ASSLGVRENTEAF
>TRBJ1-2|TRBV28|few
ASSLRQYYGYT
>TRBJ2-5|TRBV5-4|-
ASSLAGTSLETQY
>TRBJ2-7|TRBV11-3|-
ASSPEGPGNYEQY
>TRBJ1-5|TRBV6-5|-
ASSPSNQPQH
>TRBJ1-2|TRBV6-5|-
ASSYSRPFYGYT
>TRBJ2-2|TRBV24-1|-
ATRPGQGNTGELF
>TRBJ1-1|TRBV10-3|-
ATRYMNTEAF
>TRBJ1-6|TRBV7-2|-
ASSFQGHDSPLH
>TRBJ1-2|TRBV6-5|-
ASNRHQANYGYT
>TRBJ1-1|TRBV30|-
AWSHFRTGRPEAF
>TRBJ2-1|TRBV7-9|-
ASSLGGAGSSYNEQF
>TRBJ2-3|TRBV7-9|-
ASSLSGASIADTQY
>TRBJ2-5|TRBV20-1|-
SAWTKETQY
>TRBJ2-3|TRBV14|-
ASSQDWAGGGDTQY
>TRBJ2-5|TRBV24-1|-
ATSDRDRDDQETQY
>TRBJ1-2|TRBV5-1|-
ASSLTGGQGNGYT
>TRBJ1-1|TRBV19|-
ASRDRQNTEAF
>TRBJ1-2|TRBV28|-
ASSPWGGGRGGGYT
>TRBJ1-3|TRBV10-3|-
AISEGGRSGNTIY
>TRBJ1-1|TRBV4-3|-
ASSQDRPGTEAF
>TRBJ2-3|TRBV12-5|-
ASGLSLAGGVQY
>TRBJ1-1|TRBV3-1/TRBV3-2|once
ASSYHGQGSAEAF
>TRBJ1-5|TRBV30|-
AWSFGTGINQPQH
>TRBJ1-2|TRBV6-5|-
ASRTRQGGGYGYT
>TRBJ2-1|TRBV27|-
ASSWPGANYNEQF
>TRBJ2-6|TRBV28|-
ASSLGRDSGANVLT
>TRBJ1-1|TRBV7-2|-
ASSLARVVAEAF
>TRBJ1-4|TRBV6-5|-
ASALTADNEKLF
>TRBJ1-5|TRBV5-1|once
ASSLDSGNQPQH
>TRBJ2-1|TRBV4-1|-
ASSQRGNEQF
>TRBJ1-1|TRBV28|-
ASRLLAGEAF
>TRBJ2-6|TRBV10-3|-
AISDFRASGANVLT
>TRBJ1-6|TRBV2|once
ARTLQGTNSPLH
>TRBJ1-5|TRBV28|-
ASSLGHPSDQPQH
>TRBJ1-6|TRBV27|-
ASTLWTGAEEGSPLH
>TRBJ1-1|TRBV19|-
ASNENTEAF